The 17 T cell receptor beta chains presented below share a single source sample, sequenced in a study of blood T cell repertoires in COVID-19 (dated by TCRdb to between 2020 and 2021). The protocol used for the library was the immunoSEQ multiplex PCR assay. Imported from immuneACCESS, the table was reduced by TCRdb to in-frame sequences with V and J called. These copies leave out some clones; in studies compared against another copy, an unresolved V gene accounts for under half, and the cause of the remainder is not known. Counted in this sample were 310,000 or so clones; over 75% of them appeared once. The top ten hold roughly 10% of the sample. The specimen was PBMCs or T cells enriched from blood (not recorded which). All receptors come from a woman aged 18-30 years who had recovered from COVID-19.

This chain uses TRBV2 with TRBJ1-6; 11 positions match TRBD1. Looked up from germline, CDR1 is SNHLY and CDR2 is FYNNEI. V lost 5 bases to trimming and J lost 7 bases; unmatched junction nucleotides: 4. The CDR3 loop spans 15 amino acids. The CDR3 spells CASSPRTGGNSPLHF. CDR3 bases: TGTGCCAGCAGTCCAAGGACAGGGGGCAATTCACCCCTCCACTTT.

The gene calls are TRBV24-1 and TRBJ1-5; D not certain. The germline gives CDR1 KGHDR, CDR2 SFDVKD. CDR3 length: 15 residues. V was shortened by 2 bases and J by 7 bases, with 14 bases between the two germline ends. CDR3 nucleotides: TGTGCCACCAGTGATTCGCTTCGGGAAGGCCAGCCCCAGCATTTT. Its protein product is CATSDSLREGQPQHF.

As DNA, the CDR3 is TGCAGTGCTAGTTCGTTGGTGAGCGGTGAGCCTGAAGAGACCCAGTACTTC. It is translated as CSASSLVSGEPEETQYF. The rearrangement joins TRBV20-1 to TRBJ2-5; weak D call: TRBD2 (5 bases). Germline-derived CDR1 and CDR2 are DFQATT and SNEGSKA (reference sequence). The V gene lost 3 bases and the J gene lost 3 bases, with 23 bases spanning the gap. CDR3 length equals 17 residues.

This clone was seen a few times. This rearrangement joins TRBV15 to TRBJ2-3, with a possible D match to TRBD1 (6 bases). V was shortened by 0 bases and J by 4 bases, with 11 bases between the two germline ends. CDR3 length equals 15 residues. CDR1 is LNHNV and CDR2 is YYDKDF in the germline V gene (reference sequence). The CDR3 reads CATSRDLGGPDTQYF. The CDR3 region has the DNA TGTGCCACCAGCAGAGATCTTGGGGGCCCAGATACGCAGTATTTT.

CDR3 DNA sequence: TGTGCCAGCAAGCTAGCGGGACACACAGATACGCAGTATTTT. Protein: CASKLAGHTDTQYF. V is TRBV27 and J is TRBJ2-3, with 9 bases that match TRBD2. Germline CDR1 reads MNHEY; CDR2 reads SMNVEV (reference sequence). V shed 7 bases and J 2 bases; nucleotides not matched to a gene: 4. This CDR3 contains 14 residues.

V gene TRBV4-2 combines with J gene TRBJ2-2; 9 bases are shared with TRBD2. CDR3 length: 18 amino acids. Germline V gene sequence: CDR1 LGHNA, CDR2 YNFKEQ. The trim removed 2 bases at V and 1 base at J, leaving 8 bases unmatched. Here the CDR3 reads CASSQQAAGGLNTGELFF. The CDR3 region has the DNA TGTGCCAGCAGCCAACAGGCGGCGGGAGGGTTGAACACCGGGGAGCTGTTTTTT.

This rearrangement joins TRBV5-5 to TRBJ1-2; a weak D match, TRBD1 (6 bases). This CDR3 spans 13 amino acids. Germline V lookup: CDR1 SGHKS, CDR2 YYEKEE (reference sequence). V dropped 4 bases and J dropped 2 bases, with 9 bases sitting between them. CDR3: CASSAGQNYGYTF. CDR3 in DNA: TGTGCCAGCAGCGCCGGACAGAACTATGGCTACACCTTC.

The chain joins TRBV10-3 to TRBJ1-2; weak D call: TRBD1 (6 bases). Trimming took 7 bases from V and 5 from J, leaving 14 bases between them. Germline V gene lookup returns CDR1 ENHRY and CDR2 SYGVKD. The CDR3 runs 13 residues. In DNA, the CDR3 is TGTGCCATCAAAACGGACAGAGAGTATGGCTACACCTTC. Protein: CAIKTDREYGYTF.

The J gene is TRBJ1-1, the V gene TRBV6-4; 9 bases map to TRBD1. This CDR3 spans 22 amino acids. The trim removed 0 bases at V and 0 bases at J, leaving 20 bases unmatched. Germline V gives CDR1 MRHNA, CDR2 SNTAGT. In nucleotides, the CDR3 is TGTGCCAGCAGTGACTCGAGGGGGGTACAGGGGGCACCTACTACTATGAACACTGAAGCTTTCTTT. It specifies CASSDSRGVQGAPTTMNTEAFF.

This clone came up once. The CDR3 DNA follows: TGTGCCTGGACCATCCGGACAGGGGGCTATAATTCACCCCTCCACTTT. Translated, it gives CAWTIRTGGYNSPLHF. This chain links TRBV30 with TRBJ1-6; TRBD1 matches at 10 bases. This CDR3 is built from 16 residues. From germline, CDR1 is GTSNPN and CDR2 SVGIG (reference sequence). V was clipped by 4 bases and J by 3 bases; unmatched bases: 6.

J is TRBJ2-3 and V is TRBV3-1 (or the pseudogene TRBV3-2); 7 nucleotides match TRBD1. The V segment lost 3 bases and the J segment 8 bases; nucleotides outside the gene matches: 2. The germline V gene has CDR1 LGHDT and CDR2 YNNKEL (reference sequence). This CDR3 comprises 12 residues. Here the CDR3 DNA reads TGTGCCAGCAGCCAGGACAGGAGTACGCAGTATTTT. Protein: CASSQDRSTQYF.

V and J are TRBV5-1 and TRBJ2-5; 8 bases are shared with TRBD1. Unmatched junction bases numbered 5, after V lost 4 bases and J lost 0 bases. The V gene's germline CDR1 is SGHRS and CDR2 YFSETQ. This CDR3 contains 15 residues. DNA of the CDR3: TGCGCCAGCAGCCCCGGGACAGGATACCAAGAGACCCAGTACTTC. Translated, it gives CASSPGTGYQETQYF.

This sequence joins TRBV27 and TRBJ2-1; 10 bases agree with TRBD2. V was clipped by 1 base and J by 1 base; unmatched bases: 4. CDR3 length equals 17 residues. CDR1 and CDR2 from the germline V gene are MNHEY and SMNVEV (reference sequence). The CDR3 region is CASSLFLAGGSYNEQFF. For the CDR3, the DNA is TGTGCCAGCAGTTTATTCTTAGCGGGGGGATCCTACAATGAGCAGTTCTTC.

The V and J genes are TRBV29-1 and TRBJ1-1; no reliable D call. Germline CDR1 and CDR2: SQVTM and ANQGSEA. The CDR3 has 13 residues. V gave up 3 bases and J gave up 1 base, with 9 bases separating them. CDR3 nucleotide sequence: TGCAGCGTTGACACAGCCTCGAACACTGAAGCTTTCTTT. This sequence encodes CSVDTASNTEAFF.

This chain uses TRBV27 with TRBJ1-1; weak D call: TRBD1 (5 bases). Germline loops: CDR1 MNHEY, CDR2 SMNVEV (reference sequence). The CDR3 extends over 13 amino acids. Trimming removed 5 bases from V and 5 bases from J, with 12 bases in between. DNA for the CDR3: TGTGCCAGCAGTCCCCCAGGGTGGACTGAAGCTTTCTTT. Translation: CASSPPGWTEAFF.

CDR3 region: CASSLVPGQNYEQYF. The CDR3 DNA reads TGTGCCAGCAGCTTAGTTCCGGGACAGAACTACGAGCAGTACTTC. V usage is TRBV7-2 and J usage is TRBJ2-7; 7 nucleotides align to TRBD1. V dropped 1 base and J dropped 3; count of bases not matched to a gene: 6. The CDR3 is 15 amino acids. Germline V lookup: CDR1 SGHTA, CDR2 FQGNSA. The variable domain in full, completed from reference TRBV7-2 and TRBJ2-7, reads GAGVSQSPSNKVTEKGKDVELRCDPISGHTALYWYRQSLGQGLEFLIYFQGNSAPDKSGLPSDRFSAERTGGSVSTLTIQRTQQEDSAVYLCASSLVPGQNYEQYFGPGTRLTVT.

The chain combines TRBV6-1 with TRBJ1-6; D is possibly TRBD1 (5 bases). Looked up from germline, CDR1 is MNHNS and CDR2 is SASEGT. Deletions cut 4 bases from V and 9 bases from J, with 19 bases between. This CDR3 comprises 16 residues. The CDR3 region is CASSARDLRGSSPLHF. CDR3 in DNA: TGTGCCAGCAGTGCCCGGGACTTAAGGGGTTCTTCACCCCTCCACTTT.